The 22 T cell receptor beta chains in this list originate from one sample, sequenced in a study of shared clonotypes between healthy human individuals. Profiled with immunoSEQ multiplex PCR; TCRdb holds only in-frame clones, not every one. The table has about 490,000 clones, around 80% seen once. What was sequenced was PBMCs. These receptors originate from a woman aged 40 to 55 in good health. Some clones in this sample may be carry-over from other donors' samples.

The chain combines TRBV7-8 with TRBJ1-1; D remains ambiguous. V shed 1 base and J shed 2 bases, with 8 bases lying between them. Germline V gene data show CDR1 as SGHVS and CDR2 as FQNEAQ. The CDR3 contains 14 residues. The CDR3 coding sequence is TGTGCCAGCAGCTTAGTAAGGCTTAACACTGAAGCTTTCTTT. This gives the protein CASSLVRLNTEAFF.

This chain joins TRBV7-3 and TRBJ2-1, with D maybe TRBD2 (5 bases). The CDR3 contains 14 residues. The V end was cut by 5 bases, the J end by 5 bases, with 13 bases between. In germline, CDR1 is SGHTA, CDR2 FQGTGA. The CDR3 spells CASSPSGGHNEQFF. The CDR3 DNA sequence: TGTGCCAGCAGCCCCAGCGGAGGTCACAATGAGCAGTTCTTC.

This clone has just one count. This chain uses TRBV10-1 with TRBJ2-2; D ambiguous. V lost 7 bases and J 6 bases, leaving 6 bases between the germline ends. Germline-derived CDR1 and CDR2 are WNHNN and SYGVQD (reference sequence). CDR3 length: 11 amino acids. CDR3 amino acids: CASNWAGELFF. CDR3 nucleotide sequence: TGCGCCAGCAATTGGGCCGGGGAGCTGTTTTTT.

The chain employs TRBV11-2 and TRBJ1-1; perhaps TRBD1 as D (5 bases). This CDR3 has 14 residues. Germline V gene data show CDR1 as SGHAT and CDR2 as FQNNGV. With 1 base removed from V and 4 bases from J, the gap between germline ends came to 10 bases. For the CDR3, the DNA is TGTGCCAGCAGCTTAGGGCAGGGTAGCACTGAAGCTTTCTTT. Protein: CASSLGQGSTEAFF.

V usage is TRBV2 and J usage is TRBJ1-2, with no clear D. The CDR3 length is 15 residues. V lost 1 base to trimming and J lost 1 base, with 10 bases between them. Germline V lookup: CDR1 SNHLY, CDR2 FYNNEI. The CDR3 reads CASSEESGFNYGYTF. Written as DNA, the CDR3 is TGTGCCAGCAGTGAAGAATCGGGATTTAACTATGGCTACACCTTC.

The chain has TRBV5-6 and TRBJ2-1, with a weak D call TRBD1 (5 bases). There are 12 residues in the CDR3. Germline loops: CDR1 SGHDT, CDR2 YYEEEE. The V and J ends lost 2 bases and 9 bases respectively, with 9 bases between them. The CDR3 loop is CASSLPTGEQFF. The CDR3 DNA is TGTGCCAGCAGCTTACCAACAGGTGAGCAGTTCTTC.

The chain links TRBV19 to TRBJ2-1, with 10 bases lining up with TRBD2. Germline CDR1 is LNHDA and CDR2 is SQIVND (reference sequence). The CDR3 consists of 16 residues. V lost 3 bases and J lost 7; bases outside the gene matches: 9. CDR3 nucleotide sequence: TGTGCCAGTAGTATTCCCGGACTAGCGGCGGGGAATGAGCAGTTCTTC. It is translated as CASSIPGLAAGNEQFF.

The chain has TRBV5-1 and TRBJ2-3, with 9 bases identical to TRBD2. Trimming at V came to 4 bases and at J to 1 base, leaving 13 bases not matched to a gene. This CDR3 comprises 18 residues. Germline V gene lookup returns CDR1 SGHRS and CDR2 YFSETQ. CDR3 region: CASSEEVAGDLGTDTQYF. The CDR3 DNA is TGCGCCAGCAGCGAGGAAGTAGCGGGGGACCTAGGCACAGATACGCAGTATTTT.

The chain combines TRBV7-2 with TRBJ2-6, with unresolved D. The length of the CDR3 is 13 residues. Germline lookup yields CDR1 SGHTA and CDR2 FQGNSA. V was clipped by 5 bases and J by 4 bases, with 6 bases between them. CDR3: CASSPRGANVLTF. CDR3 sequence (DNA): TGTGCCAGCAGCCCTAGGGGGGCCAACGTCCTGACTTTC.

The gene calls are TRBV28 and TRBJ2-1; D remains unclear. The V end lost 5 bases, the J end lost 9 bases, and 8 bases lay between the germline ends. Germline CDR1 and CDR2: MDHEN and SYDVKM. The CDR3 has 11 residues. CDR3 region: CASSPTIEQFF. In DNA, the CDR3 is TGTGCCAGCAGTCCCACAATTGAGCAGTTCTTC.

This clone was recorded a few times. The chain carries TRBV7-2 and TRBJ2-3; D possibly matches TRBD1 or TRBD2 (5 bases each). The CDR3 consists of 15 residues. V lost 5 bases and J 0 bases, leaving 12 bases between the germline ends. Germline V CDR1 and CDR2: SGHTA, FQGNSA. Written as DNA, the CDR3 is TGTGCCAGCAGCACCACCGGGGCGAGCACAGATACGCAGTATTTT. It specifies CASSTTGASTDTQYF.

This clone was seen many times. At the DNA level, this CDR3 is encoded by other sequences in the same sample as well. The V gene is TRBV6-4, the J gene TRBJ2-1, with 10 bases matching TRBD2. Germline V CDR1 and CDR2: MRHNA, SNTAGT. Trimming cost V 3 bases and J 7 bases; bases outside gene matches: 3. The CDR3 has 14 amino acids. The CDR3 DNA sequence: TGTGCCAGCAGTGAAGCGGGAGGGCCAAATGAGCAGTTCTTC. Amino acids: CASSEAGGPNEQFF.

V gene TRBV28 combines with J gene TRBJ2-5, with 10 bases aligning to TRBD2. The CDR3 is made up of 17 amino acids. V lost 5 bases to trimming and J lost 4 bases; unmatched junction nucleotides: 13. Germline-derived CDR1 and CDR2 are MDHEN and SYDVKM. The CDR3 is CASSKTPPGTSAETQYF. The CDR3 nucleotides are TGTGCCAGCAGTAAAACTCCGCCCGGGACTAGCGCAGAGACCCAGTACTTC.

The CDR3 DNA follows: TGTGCCTGGAGGGCGGGGTGGGGAGCTTTCTTT. It yields the protein CAWRAGWGAFF. The chain employs TRBV30 and TRBJ1-1; D is ambiguous. Trimming removed 3 bases at V and 10 bases at J, with 12 bases between. This CDR3 contains 11 residues. CDR1 is GTSNPN and CDR2 is SVGIG in the germline V gene (reference sequence). The full variable domain, rest sourced from reference TRBV30 and TRBJ1-1, is SQTIHQWPATLVQPVGSPLSLECTVEGTSNPNLYWYRQAAGRGLQLLFYSVGIGQISSEVPQNLSASRPQDRQFILSSKKLLLSDSGFYLCAWRAGWGAFFGQGTRLTVV.

The rearrangement uses TRBV6-1 and TRBJ1-6, with 8 bases aligning to TRBD1. The CDR3 runs 13 residues. Germline trimming cut 6 bases from V and 10 bases from J; bases unmatched to any gene: 5. Germline CDR1 reads MNHNS; CDR2 reads SASEGT. CDR3 sequence reads: CASRTGAGSPLHF. The CDR3 bases are TGTGCCAGCAGGACAGGGGCGGGATCACCCCTCCACTTT.

This chain links TRBV10-3 with TRBJ1-3; TRBD1 agrees at 7 bases. Unmatched junction bases numbered 7, after V lost 10 bases and J lost 4 bases. This CDR3 contains 13 residues. The germline V gene has CDR1 ENHRY and CDR2 SYGVKD. In nucleotides, the CDR3 is TGTGCCACCAGACAGGGCTTCGGAAACACCATATATTTT. Protein product: CATRQGFGNTIYF.

This chain links TRBV14 with TRBJ2-5; 9 bases map to TRBD2. V lost 4 bases to trimming and J lost 4 bases; unmatched junction nucleotides: 7. The germline V gene encodes CDR1 SGHDN and CDR2 FVKESK. CDR3 length: 15 amino acids. CDR3 DNA sequence: TGTGCCAGCAGCCCAAGTAGCGGGAGAGGAGAGACCCAGTACTTC. Residues: CASSPSSGRGETQYF.

This chain uses TRBV2 with TRBJ1-1; possibly TRBD1 for D (6 bases). The germline V gene has CDR1 SNHLY and CDR2 FYNNEI. V was shortened by 4 bases and J by 3 bases, with 15 bases between the two germline ends. CDR3 length equals 15 residues. In DNA form, the CDR3 reads TGTGCCAGCAGTGCCTCGGGGGGCCGGCACACTGAAGCTTTCTTT. Translated, it gives CASSASGGRHTEAFF.

This clone has at least ten counts. The V call is TRBV11-1, the J call TRBJ2-5, with D possibly being TRBD1 (5 bases). Trimming removed 5 bases at V and 5 bases at J, with 12 bases between. The CDR3 is made up of 13 amino acids. Germline V gene sequence: CDR1 SGHAT, CDR2 FQDESV (reference sequence). CDR3: CASSARTSETQYF. Written as DNA, the CDR3 is TGTGCCAGCAGCGCTCGGACATCGGAGACCCAGTACTTC.

V gene TRBV7-2 combines with J gene TRBJ1-1, with a tentative D call TRBD1 (6 bases). V was clipped by 5 bases and J by 0 bases, with 13 bases between them. CDR1 is SGHTA and CDR2 is FQGNSA in the germline V gene. The length of the CDR3 is 15 residues. The CDR3 is CASSTRTAMNTEAFF. The CDR3, as DNA: TGTGCCAGCAGCACTCGGACAGCAATGAACACTGAAGCTTTCTTT.

On this clone itself: This clone may be a read error of a much larger clone one base away. Other DNA sequences from this sample encode an identical CDR3 as well. This chain joins TRBV7-3 and TRBJ2-2, with TRBD1 identical over 7 bases. After removal of 3 bases from V and 5 bases from J, the junction contained 9 bases not matched to a gene. The length of the CDR3 is 16 residues. Per germline, CDR1 SGHTA and CDR2 FQGTGA. The CDR3 DNA reads TGTGCCAGCAGCTTGACAACAGGGGCAGATACCGGGGAGCTGTTTTTT. Its protein product is CASSLTTGADTGELFF.

The chain recombines TRBV29-1 with TRBJ1-2, with D possibly TRBD1 on 5 matching bases. V shed 1 base and J shed 3 bases, with 12 bases lying between them. Germline-derived CDR1 and CDR2 are SQVTM and ANQGSEA. This CDR3 contains 14 residues. The CDR3 protein is CSVEAGGEDYGYTF. The DNA of the CDR3 is TGCAGCGTTGAAGCGGGGGGAGAGGACTATGGCTACACCTTC.